The following is a TCR beta chain sequence with its context. The antigen is not known. This sample's time point: peripheral blood 6 weeks after treatment start. These data originate in a study of PD-L1 blockade in urothelial cancer. Here immunoSEQ multiplex PCR was the method, and the copy in TCRdb shows in-frame clones only, minus some. The data hold about 120,000 clones, with more than 75% observed a single time. General study points: By 3 weeks, tumor-associated blood clones had expanded more in durable-benefit patients.

The V gene end was trimmed by 4 bases and the J gene end by 0 bases; junction bases not matched to a gene: 5. The CDR3 extends over 16 amino acids. The germline V gene has CDR1 LGHNA and CDR2 YNFKEQ. The material sequenced was PBMCs, taken around atezolizumab (anti-PD-L1) treatment. This TCR was recovered from a man aged 45-65 years with urothelial cancer. This chain joins TRBV4-2 and TRBJ2-3, with 9 bases fitting TRBD2. CDR3 sequence: CASSLQTSGSTDTQYF. CDR3 in DNA: TGTGCCAGCAGCCTGCAGACTAGCGGAAGCACAGATACGCAGTATTTT.